The TCR beta chain under discussion was sequenced for a study of blood T cell repertoires in COVID-19. Across the study: Spain, Italy and the United States supplied samples that represented acute and convalescent COVID-19. The cDNA or gDNA used as material had been derived from T cells, B-cell-depleted T cells, or PBMCs.

This clone was picked up a small number of times. CDR1 and CDR2 (germline): SGHRS, YFSETQ. The length of the CDR3 is 14 residues. Trimming cost V 4 bases and J 8 bases, with 13 bases left between them. Original processing notes: How many nucleated cells were present was estimated from reference gene primer amplification. The assay was immunoSEQ multiplex PCR, and TCRdb's table has in-frame clones only and misses some. V and J calls and clone size are those listed in that table; D and trimming were worked out from the DNA. This table has around 160,000 clones, approximately 80% appearing once. Those enrolled, adults aged roughly 18 to 100 years, came from under 25 US areas.

This TCR was sampled from a woman in her fifties or sixties who had recovered from COVID-19. The V and J genes are TRBV5-1 and TRBJ1-6; no clear D. Sequencing input: PBMCs or T cells enriched from blood (not recorded which). CDR3 in DNA: TGCGCCAGCAGCCAAAATTCCGGGGATTCACCCCTCCACTTT. This codes for CASSQNSGDSPLHF.